Sequencing of this TCR beta chain was carried out in a study of cytomegalovirus exposure and HLA in healthy donors (TCRdb year 2017). Regarding the complete study: An earlier analysis of a few hundred of the donors reported approximately 260 Gb of sequence data and around 120 million unique TCR beta sequences obtained from around 170 million T cells. Across around 400 genotyped donors of the cohort, an average of 235,054 unique TCR beta nucleotide sequences per donor were sequenced, and approximately 19% of those sequences were non-productive. The study profiled the T cell repertoires of approximately 700 subjects by immunosequencing and related them to cytomegalovirus serostatus. The number of typed donors differed by locus: roughly 620-630 for A, B, C, DRB1 and DQB1; approximately 530 for DQA1; over 600 for DPA1; and approximately 450 for DPB1. In addition to the first cohort of 666 subjects, a separate validation cohort of over 90 different subjects was used. Donor age, sex, ethnicity and CMV serostatus were collected together with the repertoire data. Four to six DR-DQ haplotypes were handled as single units for association and clustering, since linkage in the cohort was strong. Rather than drawing on any new phenotypic data, the later analysis identified candidate immune exposures from TCR beta sequences and the way those sequences occurred across donors. In an earlier analysis of roughly 540 of the donors, high-throughput TCR beta sequencing was used to judge whether each TCR beta V gene segment behaved as functional or pseudogenic. A later analysis re-analyzed previously published TCR beta repertoires from roughly 600 donors and added high-resolution HLA genotyping to study TCR occurrence patterns. The study was designed to test whether signatures of past pathogen exposure could be identified by cataloging public T cell receptors. In a later genetic analysis, genome-wide SNP genotypes for about 65% of the 666 donors were used, and that subset was treated as a discovery cohort. An early release covering 500 to 750 HLA-typed donors comprised approximately 290 gigabases of sequencing data and some 79 million unique TCR sequences. All discovery cohort repertoires had been generated using a single sequencing platform. The study combined high-throughput TCR immunosequencing, statistical association of individual TCRs with disease status, and machine learning to predict cytomegalovirus infection status. HLA typing included class I and class II loci at four-digit resolution. Of the approximately 400 genotyped donors, less than 85% were placed in the genetic ancestry cluster associated with self-reported Caucasian donors.

Libraries were built with the immunoSEQ multiplex PCR assay. For the multiplex PCR, a mixture combining 60 forward primers for TCR Vbeta segments and 13 reverse primers for TCR Jbeta segments was used. A multiplex PCR assay on genomic DNA amplified the CDR3 region of rearranged TCR beta genes. On the Illumina HiSeq System, the amplified TCR beta libraries were sequenced as 87-base-pair reads. In the authors' own workflow: Across the 670 or so repertoires, a later analysis counted approximately 83 million unique TCR beta chains, 9.5 million to 12 million of which were shared by at least two donors. Raw reads were error-corrected and collapsed into unique sequences with a nearest-neighbor algorithm that merged closely related sequences to remove PCR and sequencing errors. To assign V, D and J gene segments, CDR3 sequences were aligned to IMGT reference sequences. For a sequence to be retained, at least a six-nucleotide match to both a V gene segment and a J gene segment was required. Rearrangements were called productive when the CDR3 lacked stop codons and stayed in frame with V and J; all others were non-productive. CDR3 was defined by IMGT convention, running from the second conserved V-encoded cysteine to the conserved J-encoded phenylalanine. The earlier analysis of about 570 of the donors excluded any sequence lacking an unambiguous match to a single V gene segment. An earlier analysis of a few hundred of the donors classified V segments as functional when productive rearrangements were above 56.7% and as segregating when the standard deviation between donors was above 5%. To diagnose cytomegalovirus status from the catalog of TCR beta chain sequences, a statistical classification framework was built. In a later analysis, V and J genes were assigned by comparing TCR nucleotide sequences against IMGT/GENE-DB human TR gene sequences. Using the TCRdist pipeline, a later analysis assigned CDR3 sequences along with most-parsimonious VDJ recombination scenarios. In a later analysis, each TCR beta chain was defined by its CDR3 amino acid sequence together with its V-gene family, and reads without a unique V-gene family were excluded. A later analysis removed 592 highly shared, low-generation-probability nucleotide sequences to deal with suspected cross-contamination and a sequencing artifact. For each public chain, a later analysis derived a clonal expansion index from normalized ranks of inferred template counts within each repertoire. A later analysis computed generation probabilities with a VDJ recombination model fitted to out-of-frame rearrangements, and checked the results against IGoR. Hypergeometric tests were used in a later analysis to score TCR-TCR, TCR-HLA and TCR-CMV co-occurrence, with a repertoire-size bias correction applied to the TCR pairs. To estimate false discovery rates, a later analysis permuted the HLA or CMV assignments 20 times. In a later analysis, co-occurring TCRs were grouped using DBSCAN, and TCRdist sequence similarity was added for clustering within HLA-allele-positive subsets. For co-occurrence clustering, repertoires with fewer than 30,000 or more than 120,000 public chains were excluded, along with five or six repertoires with anomalous nucleotide sharing. TCRdb re-hosts the immuneACCESS table, in-frame sequences only. Its copies lack some clones; in the studies checked, an unresolved V gene accounts for under half of them, and the cause for the rest is not known. That table supplies the V and J calls and clone size; D and trimming were determined from the DNA. A total of about 94,000 clones appear in this sample, over 60% of them only once. The ten largest account for about 3.9% of the sample.

The cohort comprised some 730 healthy bone marrow donors. Cohort members were all nominally healthy when sampled, although unrecorded immune exposures were likely present. The donor was CMV seronegative and belonged to the group of roughly 330 seronegative cohort members. Every donor gave a peripheral blood sample, and the peripheral blood mononuclear cells from that sample were used for TCR beta sequencing. Genomic DNA was extracted from the blood cell samples with the Qiagen DNeasy Blood Extraction Kit. There are a few counts of this clone. Its target antigen remains unknown. Nothing much larger sits one base from this clone, and base qualities are not available. The research as a whole found: Correlated functional status among segregating V segments might reflect linkage disequilibrium, but an unknown experimental factor could not be ruled out. This cohort had only TCR beta chains sequenced, and the lack of alpha or paired-chain data limited which features could be detected. A later analysis reported that several top co-occurrence clusters appeared linked to parvovirus B19, influenza, CMV and Epstein-Barr virus. The classifier was reported to diagnose cytomegalovirus status with high specificity and sensitivity in both the original cohort and the validation cohort. A later genetic analysis associated a missense DCLRE1C variant with V-gene and J-gene trimming of TCR beta chains, and an independent cohort replicated the association. A further reported finding was that TCR beta sequences accurately predicted the HLA-A and HLA-B alleles for most subjects in the first cohort. An earlier analysis of approximately 530 of the donors showed that most TCR beta V segments appeared in productive rearrangements either about 90% or about 30% of the time, which broadly matched IMGT annotations. The presence/absence analyses assumed that sequencing depth was roughly uniform across donors, and that assumption may not be true. The study listed 150 to 200 TCR beta chains as associated with cytomegalovirus. A group of highly shared sequence variants was considered likely to be a technical artifact of the sequencing pipeline. In a later analysis, HLA-associated TCR beta chains were found to be more clonally expanded and to have lower generation probabilities than equally common non-associated chains. A later genetic analysis reported fewer N-insertions in productive TCRs among donors in an Asian-associated ancestry cluster than the roughly 720-donor mean. According to the authors, the approach could potentially be generalized to other disease states and immunological phenotypes. According to a later analysis, most CMV-associated TCR beta chains appeared to be HLA-restricted, and the HLA associations seemed to be driven largely by CMV exposure. A later analysis found that TCR association rates varied across HLA loci, with DRB1 alleles showing the most associated TCRs and HLA-C alleles the fewest. For the cohort, immune exposure information was limited to CMV serostatus. Because some donors lacked HLA typing at each locus, the association tests relied only on the typed subset. In vitro tests confirmed that a few of the cytomegalovirus-associated TCR beta chains recognize cytomegalovirus antigens. Because counts were too low, fewer than 20 rarely observed V segments, including chromosome 9 orphons, were excluded from the earlier analysis of around 590 of the donors. Specific HLA alleles were associated with 16,951 TCR beta sequences at a false discovery rate of 0.05 in a later analysis. When HLA alleles, especially DR and DQ, strongly co-occurred, TCR associations were difficult to assign to individual alleles. While some public TCRs were present in many individuals, most TCR sequences turned up only very rarely across donors.

The specimen was PBMCs. This clonotype was obtained from a man aged 25-45 years in good health and CMV-seronegative.

The CDR3 in this case is CASSQRTDNQPQHF. At the DNA level, the sequence is TGTGCCAGCAGCCAAAGGACAGACAATCAGCCCCAGCATTTT. This chain joins TRBV16 to TRBJ1-5; a tentative D match to TRBD1 spans 6 bases. V drops 2 bases and J drops 3 bases, leaving 8 bases in between. Counted from cysteine to phenylalanine, this CDR3 has 14 amino acids. Only the CDR3 portion is preserved as DNA: 42 bases, with reading frame beginning at the first base. According to the germline V gene, CDR1 reads KGHSY and CDR2 reads FQNENV.